These 22 T cell receptor beta chains were all obtained from the same sample, sequenced in a study of cytomegalovirus exposure and HLA in healthy donors. The study ran its PCR with 60 Vbeta and 13 Jbeta primers. Produced via immunoSEQ multiplex PCR; TCRdb's table is partial and in-frame only. The sample has around 64,000 clones, approximately 90% seen once. The sample comprised PBMCs. All receptors come from a woman aged 25 to 39 in good health and CMV-seronegative.

In its sample, this clone was seen once. The chain couples TRBV19 to TRBJ2-5, with 9 bases aligning to TRBD2. CDR1 and CDR2 (germline): LNHDA, SQIVND (reference sequence). CDR3 size: 15 residues. The J segment lost 1 base and the V segment lost 1 base, leaving 1 base of the junction unmatched. The CDR3 DNA follows: TGTGCCAGTAGTATAGGACTAGCGGCCCAAGAGACCCAGTACTTC. This gives the protein CASSIGLAAQETQYF.

The J gene is TRBJ1-1, the V gene TRBV7-2; D uncertain. Germline values: CDR1 SGHTA, CDR2 FQGNSA. V lost 5 bases to trimming and J lost 3 bases, with 7 bases between them. The length of the CDR3 is 12 residues. The CDR3 region has the DNA TGTGCCAGCAGCCCCGTTCACACTGAAGCTTTCTTT. Residues: CASSPVHTEAFF.

J is TRBJ1-5 and V is TRBV6-5; D is possibly TRBD1 (6 bases). Germline V gene sequence: CDR1 MNHEY, CDR2 SVGAGI. The CDR3 runs to 14 residues. V lost 6 bases, J lost 4 bases, and 13 bases lay in between. The CDR3 sequence is CASRPTGLNQPQHF. For the CDR3, the DNA is TGTGCCAGCAGGCCGACAGGCTTAAATCAGCCCCAGCATTTT.

CDR3 bases: TGTGCCAGCAGCCCCATTGGCCTAGTACACTACGAGCAGTACTTC. This codes for CASSPIGLVHYEQYF. The chain uses TRBV4-2 and TRBJ2-5; D is uncertain. Judging by the DNA end, TRBJ2-7 fits better; the J call may be wrong. CDR3 size: 15 residues. Germline CDR1 is LGHNA and CDR2 is YNFKEQ.

The V and J genes are TRBV27 and TRBJ2-2, with D tentatively TRBD2 (6 bases). The CDR3 consists of 15 residues. Germline CDR1 reads MNHEY; CDR2 reads SMNVEV (reference sequence). With 6 bases removed from V and 7 bases from J, the gap between germline ends came to 18 bases. This chain's CDR3 is CASRGEAAQSGELFF. For the CDR3, the DNA is TGTGCCAGCAGGGGGGAGGCGGCACAAAGCGGGGAGCTGTTTTTT.

The J gene is TRBJ2-7, the V gene TRBV14; 8 bases are shared with TRBD2. The length of the CDR3 is 15 residues. Germline-derived CDR1 and CDR2 are SGHDN and FVKESK. The V segment lost 3 bases and the J segment 0 bases; nucleotides outside the gene matches: 4. The CDR3 loop is CASSHIAGHSYEQYF. The CDR3 DNA follows: TGTGCCAGCAGCCACATAGCGGGGCACTCCTACGAGCAGTACTTC.

The rearrangement uses TRBV6-1 and TRBJ2-3; no firm D call. Germline CDR1 reads MNHNS; CDR2 reads SASEGT. This CDR3 has 16 residues. The V end lost 0 bases, the J end lost 2 bases, and 12 bases lay between the germline ends. The CDR3 DNA reads as TGTGCCAGCAGTGAAGCGCCACGCACTTCCACAGATACGCAGTATTTT. Protein product: CASSEAPRTSTDTQYF.

Here the CDR3 reads CASSLRGGLVTEAFF. Here the CDR3 DNA reads TGTGCCAGCAGTTTAAGGGGGGGCTTGGTCACTGAAGCTTTCTTT. The chain combines TRBV27 with TRBJ1-1, with D tentatively TRBD1 (6 bases). The CDR3 sequence is 15 residues long. Germline CDR1 is MNHEY and CDR2 is SMNVEV (reference sequence). The germline V and J ends were trimmed by 2 bases and 4 bases, with 14 bases remaining between them.

V and J are TRBV6-4 and TRBJ2-1; weak D call: TRBD2 (6 bases). Germline V lookup: CDR1 MRHNA, CDR2 SNTAGT. This CDR3 has 13 amino acids. V lost 10 bases to trimming and J lost 4 bases, with 14 bases between them. The CDR3 DNA follows: TGTGCCACGTGGACTAAGCGTTACAATGAGCAGTTCTTC. This translates into CATWTKRYNEQFF.

The CDR3 spells CASSLAPGGNTQYF. DNA of the CDR3: TGCGCCAGCAGCTTGGCCCCCGGGGGGAATACGCAGTATTTT. This chain links TRBV5-1 with TRBJ2-3, with 7 bases fitting TRBD2. Germline values: CDR1 SGHRS, CDR2 YFSETQ. The CDR3 length is 14 residues. V dropped 0 bases and J dropped 7; count of bases not matched to a gene: 5.

This chain links TRBV7-9 with TRBJ1-2; a weak D match, TRBD1 (5 bases). The CDR3 has 14 residues. Germline CDR1 reads SEHNR; CDR2 reads FQNEAQ (reference sequence). V was cut by 0 bases and J by 8 bases, with 13 bases left in between. CDR3 region: CASSLAGRGSGYTF. The CDR3 DNA follows: TGTGCCAGCAGCTTAGCAGGGAGGGGTAGCGGCTACACCTTC.

The chain combines TRBV5-5 with TRBJ1-6; maybe TRBD1 (6 bases). CDR1 and CDR2 (germline): SGHKS, YYEKEE (reference sequence). The CDR3 runs 18 residues. V lost 0 bases, J lost 10 bases, and 23 bases lay in between. The CDR3 nucleotides read TGTGCCAGCAGCTTGGTATTAGTCGGCGGGGGGCGACAATCACCCCTCCACTTT. Its translation is CASSLVLVGGGRQSPLHF.

The chain couples TRBV27 to TRBJ2-7; D gene ambiguous. The length of the CDR3 is 13 residues. CDR1 and CDR2 (germline): MNHEY, SMNVEV (reference sequence). The V end lost 4 bases, the J end lost 1 base, and 8 bases lay between the germline ends. As DNA, the CDR3 is TGTGCCAGCAGTTCCTTCCTATCCTACGAGCAGTACTTC. It encodes CASSSFLSYEQYF.

The rearrangement links TRBV27 to TRBJ2-1; 12 bases are a match to TRBD2. V was pared by 5 bases and J by 4 bases, with 9 bases of the junction left unmatched. The V gene's germline CDR1 is MNHEY and CDR2 SMNVEV (reference sequence). The CDR3 is 17 residues long. CDR3 sequence reads: CASSPPSGRGKYNEQFF. CDR3 sequence (DNA): TGTGCCAGCAGTCCGCCTAGCGGGAGGGGTAAATACAATGAGCAGTTCTTC.

V gene TRBV6-5 combines with J gene TRBJ1-1, with no clear D. Germline-derived CDR1 and CDR2 are MNHEY and SVGAGI. With 6 bases removed from V and 6 bases from J, the gap between germline ends came to 14 bases. The CDR3 runs 13 residues. This CDR3 is CASRIRSRAEAFF. DNA for the CDR3: TGTGCCAGCAGAATAAGGTCGAGGGCTGAAGCTTTCTTT.

This clone was recorded only once. The rearrangement links TRBV19 to TRBJ2-7; weak D call: TRBD1 (6 bases). Per germline, CDR1 LNHDA and CDR2 SQIVND (reference sequence). The CDR3 extends over 16 amino acids. With 1 base removed from V and 0 bases from J, the gap between germline ends came to 13 bases. This CDR3 reads CASSIAATGSSYEQYF. The CDR3 DNA reads TGTGCCAGTAGTATAGCTGCGACAGGTAGCTCCTACGAGCAGTACTTC. Looking up the rest from reference TRBV19 and TRBJ2-7 gives the full variable domain: DGGITQSPKYLFRKEGQNVTLSCEQNLNHDAMYWYRQDPGQGLRLIYYSQIVNDFQKGDIAEGYSVSREKKESFPLTVTSAQKNPTAFYLCASSIAATGSSYEQYFGPGTRLTVT.

The chain links TRBV7-8 to TRBJ2-1; possibly TRBD1 for D (5 bases). Germline loops: CDR1 SGHVS, CDR2 FQNEAQ. The V end lost 5 bases, the J end lost 0 bases, and 20 bases lay between the germline ends. This CDR3 has 18 amino acids. CDR3 sequence (DNA): TGTGCCAGCAGCCCAGCACCTTGGACATTCAGCTCCTACAATGAGCAGTTCTTC. This sequence encodes CASSPAPWTFSSYNEQFF.

This sequence joins TRBV28 and TRBJ1-4, with 7 positions matching TRBD1. This CDR3 comprises 16 residues. The trim removed 6 bases at V and 4 bases at J, leaving 11 bases unmatched. In germline, CDR1 is MDHEN, CDR2 SYDVKM. In DNA, the CDR3 is TGTGCCAGCAGCTCCCTCGCCAGGGGGGTTAATGAAAAACTGTTTTTT. It codes for CASSSLARGVNEKLFF. The variable domain in full, completed from reference TRBV28 and TRBJ1-4, reads DVKVTQSSRYLVKRTGEKVFLECVQDMDHENMFWYRQDPGLGLRLIYFSYDVKMKEKGDIPEGYSVSREKKERFSLILESASTNQTSMYLCASSSLARGVNEKLFFGSGTQLSVL.

The V gene is TRBV5-1, the J gene TRBJ2-7; possible D gene TRBD1, 6 bases. Deletions cut 3 bases from V and 5 bases from J, with 9 bases between. This CDR3 is 12 amino acids long. CDR1 and CDR2 (germline): SGHRS, YFSETQ. CDR3 DNA: TGCGCCAGCAGCTATTCAGGGGACGAGCAGTACTTC. This gives the protein CASSYSGDEQYF.

The chain links TRBV19 to TRBJ2-3, with 9 bases identical to TRBD1. Looked up from germline, CDR1 is LNHDA and CDR2 is SQIVND (reference sequence). The CDR3 runs 14 residues. The V segment lost 6 bases and the J segment 2 bases; nucleotides outside the gene matches: 3. The CDR3 loop reads CASRRDRATDTQYF. The CDR3 DNA reads as TGTGCCAGTAGGCGGGACAGGGCCACAGATACGCAGTATTTT.

The chain joins TRBV2 to TRBJ1-1; possible D gene TRBD1, 6 bases. This CDR3 is 13 amino acids long. V dropped 6 bases and J dropped 3 bases, with 11 bases sitting between them. CDR1 is SNHLY and CDR2 is FYNNEI in the germline V gene. DNA for the CDR3: TGTGCCAGCAGCCGGGACATCTACACTGAAGCTTTCTTT. Translating gives CASSRDIYTEAFF.

The chain links TRBV19 to TRBJ1-2, with 11 bases matching TRBD1. The ends lost 8 bases at V and 7 bases at J; junction bases unmatched: 3. The CDR3 loop spans 12 amino acids. Germline V lookup: CDR1 LNHDA, CDR2 SQIVND (reference sequence). The CDR3 DNA sequence: TGTGCCAGTCGGACAGGGGGCTTTGGCTACACCTTC. Protein sequence: CASRTGGFGYTF. Filled out from reference TRBV19 and TRBJ1-2, the complete variable domain reads DGGITQSPKYLFRKEGQNVTLSCEQNLNHDAMYWYRQDPGQGLRLIYYSQIVNDFQKGDIAEGYSVSREKKESFPLTVTSAQKNPTAFYLCASRTGGFGYTFGSGTRLTVV.